The 18 T cell receptor beta chains listed next were all sequenced from one sample in a study of control samples from healthy donors and cancer patients. The method was immunoSEQ multiplex PCR; TCRdb's version includes in-frame clones alone and lacks a portion of them. This sample has 90,000 to 100,000 clones; roughly 80% occur once, and the top ten carry over 30%. Sequences were obtained from PBMCs. Receptor source: a man in his sixties or seventies with lung cancer.

V usage is TRBV7-9 and J usage is TRBJ1-5; a weak D match, TRBD1 (5 bases). V dropped 4 bases and J dropped 7 bases, with 20 bases sitting between them. The CDR3 is made up of 16 amino acids. Germline V CDR1 and CDR2: SEHNR, FQNEAQ (reference sequence). The CDR3: CASSSSPRGGEQPQHF. Written as DNA, the CDR3 is TGTGCCAGCAGCTCCTCGCCAAGGGGCGGAGAGCAGCCCCAGCATTTT.

This chain links TRBV14 with TRBJ2-7; no clear D. The germline gives CDR1 SGHDN, CDR2 FVKESK. There are 12 residues in the CDR3. The V gene lost 1 base and the J gene lost 4 bases, with 5 bases spanning the gap. Written as DNA, the CDR3 is TGTGCCAGCAGCCAAGTAGTTTACGAGCAGTACTTC. Translation gives CASSQVVYEQYF.

For this clone: Distinct nucleotide sequences in the sample also encode this CDR3. V is TRBV7-2 and J is TRBJ1-1, with TRBD1 matching over 7 bases. Germline V gene data show CDR1 as SGHTA and CDR2 as FQGNSA. Trimming removed 4 bases from V and 3 bases from J; junction bases left unmatched: 5. The CDR3 spans 14 residues. The CDR3 DNA reads as TGTGCCAGCAGCTCAGAAGGGGGCCACACTGAAGCTTTCTTT. This codes for CASSSEGGHTEAFF.

DNA for the CDR3: TGTGCCAGCTCACTTAGACCAGGGGATCAGGAAAAACTGTTTTTT. Its translation is CASSLRPGDQEKLFF. J is TRBJ1-4 and V is TRBV18, with TRBD1 as a possible D gene (6 bases). Germline loops: CDR1 KGHSH, CDR2 LQKENI. Trimming cost V 4 bases and J 8 bases, with 17 bases left between them. This CDR3 has 15 amino acids.

The rearrangement uses TRBV10-3 and TRBJ1-2, with 8 nucleotides matching TRBD1. Germline loops: CDR1 ENHRY, CDR2 SYGVKD. The CDR3 consists of 16 residues. Trimming cost V 0 bases and J 0 bases; bases outside gene matches: 3. The CDR3 nucleotides are TGTGCCATCAGTGAGTCGGGGGACAGGTCTAACTATGGCTACACCTTC. This codes for CAISESGDRSNYGYTF.

The rearrangement links TRBV24-1 to TRBJ2-7, with TRBD1 matching 9 bases. V shed 3 bases, J shed 6 bases, and the junction held 8 bases outside the gene matches. The CDR3 has 15 residues. Germline CDR1 reads KGHDR; CDR2 reads SFDVKD. CDR3: CATSDPGTGRGEQYF. The CDR3 DNA reads TGTGCCACCAGTGATCCCGGGACAGGGCGTGGCGAGCAGTACTTC.

The rearrangement joins TRBV6-1 to TRBJ2-3; 12 bases align to TRBD2. The germline V gene has CDR1 MNHNS and CDR2 SASEGT. This CDR3 has 17 amino acids. V gave up 4 bases and J gave up 1 base; unmatched junction bases: 6. The CDR3 is CASSVYSSGGGTDTQYF. In DNA, the CDR3 is TGTGCCAGCAGTGTCTACTCTAGCGGGGGGGGCACAGATACGCAGTATTTT.

J is TRBJ1-1 and V is TRBV7-6; 8 nucleotides align to TRBD1. This CDR3 spans 16 amino acids. The germline V gene has CDR1 SGHVS and CDR2 FNYEAQ. V shed 0 bases and J 0 bases; nucleotides not matched to a gene: 3. In nucleotides, the CDR3 is TGTGCCAGCAGCTTAGCGGCAGGGGGCATGAACACTGAAGCTTTCTTT. The encoded protein is CASSLAAGGMNTEAFF. Complete variable domain (other parts from reference TRBV7-6 and TRBJ1-1): GAGVSQSPRYKVTKRGQDVALRCDPISGHVSLYWYRQALGQGPEFLTYFNYEAQQDKSGLPNDRFSAERPEGSISTLTIQRTEQRDSAMYRCASSLAAGGMNTEAFFGQGTRLTVV.

The genes are TRBV27 and TRBJ1-6; a weak D match, TRBD1 (5 bases). The CDR3 is 15 amino acids. With 5 bases removed from V and 8 bases from J, the gap between germline ends came to 16 bases. Germline V gene sequence: CDR1 MNHEY, CDR2 SMNVEV (reference sequence). The DNA of the CDR3 is TGTGCCAGCAGTCCCTCGACAGTCGGGCATTCACCCCTCCACTTT. Translating gives CASSPSTVGHSPLHF.

The chain couples TRBV9 to TRBJ2-1, with D tentatively TRBD1 or TRBD2 (5 bases each). The CDR3 runs 16 residues. V was shortened by 7 bases and J by 4 bases, with 21 bases between the two germline ends. CDR1 is SGDLS, CDR2 YYNGEE, per germline. CDR3 sequence reads: CASALGPGTGYNEQFF. The CDR3 DNA is TGTGCCAGCGCCTTAGGTCCAGGGACGGGTTACAATGAGCAGTTCTTC.

The chain combines TRBV9 with TRBJ2-2; TRBD2 matches 9 bases. The CDR3 has 15 amino acids. The germline CDR1 and CDR2 sequences are SGDLS and YYNGEE. The trim removed 4 bases at V and 3 bases at J, leaving 4 bases unmatched. The CDR3, as DNA: TGTGCCAGCAGCAGGAGGACTAGCGACACCGGGGAGCTGTTTTTT. Its protein product is CASSRRTSDTGELFF.

The rearrangement uses TRBV28 and TRBJ1-5; TRBD1 is a possible D gene (5 bases). V lost 7 bases and J lost 6, with 16 bases in between. This CDR3 spans 14 amino acids. CDR1 and CDR2 (germline): MDHEN, SYDVKM. The CDR3 spells CASTHEAGRQPQHF. CDR3 nucleotides: TGTGCCAGCACCCATGAAGCGGGGCGTCAGCCCCAGCATTTT.

This clone has more than one count but fewer than ten. The rearrangement uses TRBV25-1 and TRBJ1-6, with 7 nucleotides matching TRBD1. The CDR3 extends over 14 amino acids. V gave up 8 bases and J gave up 0 bases; unmatched junction bases: 1. Germline lookup yields CDR1 MGHDK and CDR2 SYGVNS. CDR3 loop: CASWDSSYNSPLHF. The DNA for the CDR3 is TGTGCCAGCTGGGACAGCTCCTATAATTCACCCCTCCACTTT.

The chain uses TRBV27 and TRBJ2-3, with 8 bases lining up with TRBD1. The CDR3 sequence is 13 residues long. The V gene's germline CDR1 is MNHEY and CDR2 SMNVEV (reference sequence). The V and J ends lost 7 bases and 4 bases, in that order; junction bases with no gene match: 4. DNA of the CDR3: TGTGCCAGCACCCAGGGGGCAGCAGATACGCAGTATTTT. This encodes CASTQGAADTQYF.

The rearrangement links TRBV5-1 to TRBJ2-4; unclear D gene. CDR3 size: 15 residues. From germline, CDR1 is SGHRS and CDR2 YFSETQ. Trimming took 4 bases from V and 11 from J, leaving 22 bases between them. The CDR3 bases are TGCGCCAGCAGCCCGGATAGAACAAGTTATCGGTTTCAGTACTTC. Translation: CASSPDRTSYRFQYF.

This clone has just one count. The chain recombines TRBV15 with TRBJ1-5; the match to TRBD1 covers 11 bases. The CDR3 extends over 18 amino acids. The V and J ends lost 0 bases and 2 bases, in that order; junction bases with no gene match: 6. Germline V CDR1 and CDR2: LNHNV, YYDKDF (reference sequence). CDR3 residues: CATSRDRTGGAGNQPQHF. As DNA, the CDR3 is TGTGCCACCAGCAGAGATAGGACAGGGGGCGCGGGCAATCAGCCCCAGCATTTT.

The chain recombines TRBV27 with TRBJ2-3; possibly TRBD1 for D (6 bases). Trimming took off 1 base at V and 0 bases at J, with 8 bases between the two ends. Germline V CDR1 and CDR2: MNHEY, SMNVEV (reference sequence). CDR3 length: 15 residues. DNA of the CDR3: TGTGCCAGCAGTTTATGGGGGCGCAGCACAGATACGCAGTATTTT. Translation: CASSLWGRSTDTQYF.

The chain couples TRBV5-1 to TRBJ1-5; D remains unclear. With 0 bases removed from V and 1 base from J, the gap between germline ends came to 8 bases. The CDR3 loop spans 15 amino acids. From germline, CDR1 is SGHRS and CDR2 YFSETQ. Here the CDR3 reads CASSLGTASNQPQHF. CDR3 in DNA: TGCGCCAGCAGCTTGGGAACGGCGAGCAATCAGCCCCAGCATTTT.